Below, one T cell receptor beta chain is given with its context. Its antigen is unknown. CDR3 length: 12 amino acids. V shed 3 bases and J shed 7 bases, with 9 bases lying between them. The germline gives CDR1 SGHNT, CDR2 YYREEE (reference sequence). Patients with uncontrolled infections, other autoimmune diseases, pregnancy or lactation were excluded. There were TCR beta CDR3 regions amplified from RNA transcripts. The HTBI set primed first-round TCR CDR3 RT-PCR. TCRdb analysed the multiplex PCR reads with MiXCR anew, one entry per CDR3 protein. The sample includes about 420,000 distinct CDR3 sequences, around a sixth of them seen just once. This sample was included in a study of T cells in Graves' hyperthyroidism and ophthalmopathy. Study details: Peripheral blood collection took place at initial diagnosis, before any treatment.

Study-wide results and limits: Appearing also in blood were most of the thyroid clonotypes expanded above 0.001.

The specimen was blood. The source is a woman under 30 with Graves' hyperthyroidism. V gene TRBV5-4 combines with J gene TRBJ2-3; weak D call: TRBD1 (7 bases). The CDR3 reads CASSSGGHTQYF. For the CDR3, the DNA is TGTGCCAGCAGCTCAGGGGGGCATACGCAGTATTTT.